Below, 30 T cell receptor beta chains from the same sample are listed, as sequenced in a study of blood T cell repertoires in COVID-19. Sequenced by immunoSEQ multiplex PCR; TCRdb stores in-frame clones only, minus some. The sample includes around 290,000 clones, around 90% of them seen just once. The sequenced sample consisted of PBMCs or T cells enriched from blood (not recorded which). The receptors shown here come from a woman aged 55 to 70 in a cohort exposed to, infected with or recovered from COVID-19 (not recorded which).

V is TRBV5-1 and J is TRBJ2-1; D is possibly TRBD1 (5 bases). V shed 4 bases and J shed 9 bases, with 17 bases lying between them. CDR1 SGHRS and CDR2 YFSETQ come from the germline V gene. CDR3 size: 14 residues. This CDR3 is CASSSSSGLGEQFF. The CDR3 DNA reads TGCGCCAGCAGCAGTTCTTCAGGGTTAGGTGAGCAGTTCTTC.

A word on this clone: The junction shows a germline mismatch at one end, possibly a read error. The rearrangement uses TRBV5-4 and TRBJ1-5; 9 bases match TRBD1. The CDR3 extends over 12 amino acids. Per the germline V gene, CDR1 is SGHNT and CDR2 is YYREEE (reference sequence). This CDR3 is CASSTDRGVWDF. The CDR3 nucleotides read TGTGCCAGCAGCACCGACAGGGGGGTCTGGGATTTT.

V and J are TRBV19 and TRBJ1-5; D is unresolved. Germline V CDR1 and CDR2: LNHDA, SQIVND (reference sequence). Trimming shortened V by 7 bases and J by 0 bases, and 37 bases separated the two germline ends. The CDR3 spans 23 residues. This chain's CDR3 is CASTPRNRYELLIADYSNQPQHF. DNA for the CDR3: TGTGCCAGTACCCCTAGAAACAGATACGAACTACTTATAGCGGATTATAGCAATCAGCCCCAGCATTTT.

The chain employs TRBV2 and TRBJ2-1, with a tentative D call TRBD2 (7 bases). V was cut by 3 bases and J by 7 bases, with 16 bases left in between. The CDR3 covers 15 residues. Germline V lookup: CDR1 SNHLY, CDR2 FYNNEI. The CDR3 DNA reads TGTGCCAGCAGTGACGAGGGAGGGGGGCTGAATGAGCAGTTCTTC. Its translation is CASSDEGGGLNEQFF.

V usage is TRBV6-5 and J usage is TRBJ2-1; TRBD2 aligns across 9 bases. This CDR3 has 15 residues. The germline V gene has CDR1 MNHEY and CDR2 SVGAGI. The V gene end was trimmed by 6 bases and the J gene end by 5 bases; junction bases not matched to a gene: 8. This CDR3 is CASRPGTSSNNEQFF. CDR3 in DNA: TGTGCCAGCAGACCCGGGACTAGCTCAAACAATGAGCAGTTCTTC.

The rearrangement joins TRBV24-1 to TRBJ1-1; the D is unclear. The germline V gene has CDR1 KGHDR and CDR2 SFDVKD. Trimming removed 6 bases at V and 6 bases at J, with 10 bases between. CDR3 length equals 12 residues. CDR3 DNA: TGTGCCACCAGTCGGGAGGAGGCTGAAGCTTTCTTT. It specifies CATSREEAEAFF.

J is TRBJ2-5 and V is TRBV28, with TRBD2 matching over 9 bases. This CDR3 has 14 residues. In germline, CDR1 is MDHEN, CDR2 SYDVKM. After removal of 6 bases from V and 5 bases from J, the junction contained 7 bases not matched to a gene. CDR3 protein: CASRPPAGGETQYF. Written as DNA, the CDR3 is TGTGCCAGCAGACCCCCGGCGGGAGGGGAGACCCAGTACTTC.

This rearrangement joins TRBV19 to TRBJ1-1; TRBD1 matches 7 bases. CDR3 length: 16 residues. V lost 4 bases and J lost 1; bases outside the gene matches: 9. The V gene's germline CDR1 is LNHDA and CDR2 SQIVND (reference sequence). The CDR3 bases are TGTGCCAGTAGTAAAGGTGGGGGGACAGAGAACACTGAAGCTTTCTTT. It yields the protein CASSKGGGTENTEAFF.

The V and J genes are TRBV3-1 (or the pseudogene TRBV3-2) and TRBJ2-1, with 10 bases that match TRBD2. V gave up 8 bases and J gave up 4 bases; unmatched junction bases: 14. Germline V lookup: CDR1 LGHDT, CDR2 YNNKEL (reference sequence). The CDR3 runs 17 residues. CDR3 nucleotide sequence: TGTGCCAGCTGTCATAGCGGGAGGAAACCGACGTACAATGAGCAGTTCTTC. Residues: CASCHSGRKPTYNEQFF.

The chain joins TRBV4-2 to TRBJ2-2; the match to TRBD2 covers 13 bases. The germline V gene encodes CDR1 LGHNA and CDR2 YNFKEQ. J gave up 3 bases and V 3 bases, and 7 bases lay outside the gene matches. CDR3 size: 18 residues. The CDR3 region is CASSHPTSGRPDTGELFF. The CDR3 DNA is TGTGCCAGCAGCCATCCGACTAGCGGGAGGCCAGACACCGGGGAGCTGTTTTTT.

The chain uses TRBV28 and TRBJ2-7; 7 bases match TRBD1. CDR3 length: 18 amino acids. The germline CDR1 and CDR2 sequences are MDHEN and SYDVKM. The trim removed 2 bases at V and 2 bases at J, leaving 15 bases unmatched. CDR3 nucleotide sequence: TGTGCCAGCAGTTTAATCCGGCACGGGCCAGGGGGACCCTACGAGCAGTACTTC. Protein product: CASSLIRHGPGGPYEQYF.

The chain recombines TRBV28 with TRBJ1-1; the match to TRBD1 covers 7 bases. Unmatched junction bases numbered 5, after V lost 6 bases and J lost 1 base. Germline-derived CDR1 and CDR2 are MDHEN and SYDVKM. The CDR3 runs to 14 residues. CDR3 loop: CASSQGTANTEAFF. The DNA of the CDR3 is TGTGCCAGCAGCCAAGGGACAGCGAACACTGAAGCTTTCTTT.

This rearrangement joins TRBV6-5 to TRBJ2-7; 9 bases align to TRBD2. The CDR3 consists of 15 residues. The trim removed 7 bases at V and 2 bases at J, leaving 9 bases unmatched. Per the germline V gene, CDR1 is MNHEY and CDR2 is SVGAGI. The CDR3 sequence: CASTPTSGSAYEQYF. CDR3 in DNA: TGTGCCAGCACCCCCACTAGCGGGTCGGCCTACGAGCAGTACTTC.

The chain combines TRBV6-2 or TRBV6-3 with TRBJ1-5; D is uncertain. Trimming took 0 bases from V and 0 from J, leaving 15 bases between them. Germline loops: CDR1 MNHEY, CDR2 SVGEGT. There are 18 residues in the CDR3. The CDR3 here is CASSYSIFSPLSNQPQHF. CDR3 coding DNA: TGTGCCAGCAGTTACTCGATATTCAGTCCTCTTAGCAATCAGCCCCAGCATTTT.

V and J are TRBV2 and TRBJ2-3; TRBD2 matches at 7 bases. This CDR3 is built from 13 residues. The germline gives CDR1 SNHLY, CDR2 FYNNEI. After removal of 7 bases from V and 4 bases from J, the junction contained 5 bases not matched to a gene. The CDR3 reads CASTGGRADTQYF. The DNA for the CDR3 is TGTGCCAGCACGGGTGGGAGGGCAGATACGCAGTATTTT.

V gene TRBV5-1 combines with J gene TRBJ2-1; D gene uncertain. V was clipped by 0 bases and J by 9 bases, with 16 bases between them. Germline V gene lookup returns CDR1 SGHRS and CDR2 YFSETQ. The CDR3 is 15 residues long. The CDR3 sequence is CASSLAISERGEQFF. CDR3 bases: TGCGCCAGCAGCTTGGCCATTTCTGAGCGAGGTGAGCAGTTCTTC.

CDR3 nucleotide sequence: TGTGCCAGCAGCTTATTTTGGGGTTCCTCGGACAGGGATGGAGGCTACACCTTC. This sequence encodes CASSLFWGSSDRDGGYTF. J is TRBJ1-2 and V is TRBV7-2, with 8 positions matching TRBD1. The CDR3 is made up of 18 amino acids. The germline gives CDR1 SGHTA, CDR2 FQGNSA. V was pared by 2 bases and J by 8 bases, with 19 bases of the junction left unmatched.

The genes are TRBV28 and TRBJ2-5; TRBD1 aligns across 9 bases. Germline CDR1 is MDHEN and CDR2 is SYDVKM. CDR3 size: 16 residues. V gave up 3 bases and J gave up 5 bases; unmatched junction bases: 10. The CDR3 region is CASSFGLDRGGETQYF. For the CDR3, the DNA is TGTGCCAGCAGTTTTGGCCTTGACAGGGGGGGGGAGACCCAGTACTTC.

The chain employs TRBV28 and TRBJ1-5; perhaps TRBD1 as D (6 bases). Germline V gives CDR1 MDHEN, CDR2 SYDVKM. CDR3 length: 14 amino acids. V was shortened by 2 bases and J by 8 bases, with 13 bases between the two germline ends. The CDR3 DNA reads as TGTGCCAGCAGTTTAGTACAGGGCACTGAGCCCCAGCATTTT. Its translation: CASSLVQGTEPQHF.

The chain joins TRBV28 to TRBJ1-5, with no clear D. The V end was cut by 8 bases, the J end by 7 bases, with 15 bases between. The CDR3 contains 13 residues. The V gene's germline CDR1 is MDHEN and CDR2 SYDVKM. The CDR3 spells CASGGWGGQPQHF. CDR3 nucleotide sequence: TGTGCCAGCGGAGGGTGGGGAGGACAGCCCCAGCATTTT.

This CDR3 reads CASSMRFRLAEPGANVLTF. In DNA form, the CDR3 reads TGTGCCAGTAGTATGAGGTTCCGACTAGCTGAACCTGGGGCCAACGTCCTGACTTTC. The chain uses TRBV19 and TRBJ2-6, with TRBD2 matching 7 bases. Trimming cost V 3 bases and J 2 bases; bases outside gene matches: 13. This CDR3 is 19 amino acids long. Germline values: CDR1 LNHDA, CDR2 SQIVND (reference sequence).

The V and J genes are TRBV7-2 and TRBJ2-1, with D perhaps matching TRBD2 (6 bases). V was cut by 5 bases and J by 5 bases, with 13 bases left in between. This CDR3 has 14 residues. CDR1 is SGHTA and CDR2 is FQGNSA in the germline V gene. The CDR3 here is CASSPEGLDNEQFF. In nucleotides, the CDR3 is TGTGCCAGCAGCCCCGAGGGACTCGACAATGAGCAGTTCTTC.

The sample holds one count of this clone. The J gene is TRBJ1-5, the V gene TRBV24-1, with no clear D. There are 15 residues in the CDR3. V was trimmed by 6 bases and J by 7 bases, leaving 18 bases between them. Germline CDR1 is KGHDR and CDR2 is SFDVKD. This chain's CDR3 is CATSRLRGYGQPQHF. The CDR3 region has the DNA TGTGCCACCAGTCGGTTGCGGGGTTATGGCCAGCCCCAGCATTTT.

The chain combines TRBV3-1 (or the pseudogene TRBV3-2) with TRBJ2-1, with 7 nucleotides matching TRBD2. Trimming cost V 8 bases and J 9 bases; bases outside gene matches: 1. This CDR3 contains 10 residues. CDR1 LGHDT and CDR2 YNNKEL come from the germline V gene (reference sequence). The CDR3 region has the DNA TGTGCCAGCGGGAGGGGTGAGCAGTTCTTC. Its protein product is CASGRGEQFF.

The chain couples TRBV2 to TRBJ1-6; maybe TRBD1 (6 bases). The CDR3 spans 19 residues. V dropped 4 bases and J dropped 0 bases, with 19 bases sitting between them. The germline V gene has CDR1 SNHLY and CDR2 FYNNEI. The CDR3 spells CASSVTGNYRSSYNSPLHF. Here the CDR3 DNA reads TGTGCCAGCAGTGTCACAGGGAACTATCGCAGCTCCTATAATTCACCCCTCCACTTT.

This clone was detected only once. DNA for the CDR3: TGTGCCAGCTCATTAGGGACTAGCGGGGGCTACGAGCAGTACTTC. Protein: CASSLGTSGGYEQYF. This chain links TRBV4-2 with TRBJ2-7; 14 nucleotides match TRBD2. J gave up 3 bases and V 8 bases, and 6 bases lay outside the gene matches. The CDR3 is 15 residues long. Looked up from germline, CDR1 is LGHNA and CDR2 is YNFKEQ.

V usage is TRBV24-1 and J usage is TRBJ1-2; 8 nucleotides match TRBD1. Germline V gene lookup returns CDR1 KGHDR and CDR2 SFDVKD. V dropped 4 bases and J dropped 8; count of bases not matched to a gene: 11. The CDR3 consists of 15 residues. For the CDR3, the DNA is TGTGCCACCAGTGACACTCTTGGGACAGGCACCGGCTACACCTTC. Its protein is CATSDTLGTGTGYTF.

The chain has TRBV30 and TRBJ2-1; the D gene is possibly TRBD1 (5 bases). In germline, CDR1 is GTSNPN, CDR2 SVGIG (reference sequence). The CDR3 length is 16 residues. Trimming removed 0 bases at V and 2 bases at J, with 14 bases between. The CDR3 sequence: CAWSVGAWGTYNEQFF. In nucleotides, the CDR3 is TGTGCCTGGAGTGTAGGGGCATGGGGCACCTACAATGAGCAGTTCTTC.

This clone was counted a few times. V usage is TRBV28 and J usage is TRBJ1-2; perhaps TRBD1 as D (6 bases). The V gene lost 6 bases and the J gene lost 5 bases, with 16 bases spanning the gap. This CDR3 region has 14 residues. The V gene's germline CDR1 is MDHEN and CDR2 SYDVKM. The CDR3 bases are TGTGCCAGCAGCGAACCGGGACACAGATATGGCTACACCTTC. As protein: CASSEPGHRYGYTF.

The chain couples TRBV24-1 to TRBJ2-2; TRBD2 agrees at 7 bases. This CDR3 contains 16 residues. The germline V gene has CDR1 KGHDR and CDR2 SFDVKD. V trimming: 6 bases; J trimming: 7 bases; junction bases outside the gene matches: 13. CDR3 residues: CATSTLGRERSGELFF. DNA of the CDR3: TGTGCCACCAGTACCCTAGGGCGGGAGAGGAGCGGGGAGCTGTTTTTT.